Sequencing of this T cell receptor (beta chain) was carried out in a study of T cell responses to AZD1222 COVID-19 vaccine. Concerning this clone itself: Antigen: not known.

Study-wide results and limits: The peak T cell response came first, and repertoires were sampled only after it. There were mostly white British donors and more females than males, and clonal diversity was possibly underestimated.

Sequencing was performed with immunoSEQ multiplex PCR; in TCRdb, only in-frame clones are kept and a portion is missing. The data show roughly 190,000 clones, approximately 90% seen once. Germline CDR1 GTSNPN, CDR2 SVGIG (reference sequence). Trimming took 1 base from V and 3 from J, leaving 4 bases between them. The CDR3 sequence is 12 residues long. The TCR was taken from an adult who received the AZD1222 COVID-19 vaccine. Sequencing was performed on peripheral blood, taken 28 days after the second AZD1222 dose. The chain has TRBV30 and TRBJ2-1; D gene uncertain. The CDR3 loop is CAWSGVYNEQFF. The CDR3, as DNA: TGTGCCTGGAGTGGGGTCTACAATGAGCAGTTCTTC.